This T cell receptor (beta chain) is drawn from a study of blood T cell repertoires in COVID-19 (TCRdb year 2020). Study-level background: Samples covering the acute and convalescent phases of COVID-19 were provided by collaborators in the United States, Italy and Spain. Where available, HLA class I and class II types were taken from metadata supplied by the sample provider and were not determined by assay-based typing. A de-identified subject ID, COVID-19 status, age in years and sex were almost always included in the sample metadata. Samples were obtained from the ongoing ImmuneRACE study (first 160 participants) and from 1,200 or so subjects provided by 6 global collaborators. Deeply sampled blood TCRbeta repertoires from subjects exposed to, actively infected with, or recovered from COVID-19 were included in the dataset. The repertoires were released in a freely available public database intended as a resource for research on the immune response to SARS-CoV-2. The material from the prospective study consisted of cDNA or gDNA derived from T cells, B-cell-depleted T cells, or PBMCs. The paper's findings and limits, for the study overall: The quantity of clinical and demographic metadata differed by source and by participant and was supplied without curation.

The CDR1 and CDR2 encoded by the germline V gene are SGDLS and YYNGEE. V is trimmed back by 2 bases and J by 4 bases, and the junction contains 7 bases that no gene match accounts for. From the cysteine through the phenylalanine, the CDR3 covers 15 amino acids. Only CDR3 DNA remains: 45 bases, in frame from the first base. TCRbeta CDR3 regions were amplified from genomic DNA using the immunoSEQ Assay, a bias-controlled multiplex PCR. As for the authors' bioinformatics: Within the assay, amplification of reference gene primers was used to estimate how many nucleated cells each sample contained. To quantify the absolute abundance of each unique TCRbeta CDR3 rearrangement, sequence reads were collapsed and filtered. For each sample, productive Simpson clonality was calculated as the square root of Simpson's diversity index across productive rearrangements. Held by TCRdb, this immuneACCESS table contains in-frame sequences only and omits some clones. Under half of the omission traces to an unresolved V gene where checked; the cause of the rest is unknown. The V and J calls and the clone size are those of that table, but D and trimming were determined from the DNA. For this sample there are 300,000 or so clones; 80% to 90% appear just once. Together, the top ten hold roughly 4% of the sample.

Points on this clone: The clone's antigen remains unknown. The sample holds no much larger clone one base away, and base qualities are not on file.

Participants in the prospective study were enrolled through a virtual design, were aged roughly 18 to 95 years, and lived in roughly 24 United States geographic areas. Cohort assignment in the prospective study relied on participant-reported clinical history from a screening survey and a study questionnaire. In the prospective study, whole blood, serum and a nasopharyngeal or oropharyngeal swab were collected from each participant by mobile phlebotomists. Additional blood draws and questionnaires over an approximately two-month period could optionally be provided by prospective study participants. Before DNA extraction, blood samples from the prospective study were shipped at room temperature or frozen.

The sequence joins TRBV9 to TRBJ2-3; 7 middle bases align to TRBD2. Sequencing was carried out using PBMCs or T cells enriched from blood (not recorded which). This TCR was recovered from a woman in her thirties or forties with acute COVID-19. The base sequence is TGTGCCAGCAGCGTCTCGACTAGCTGGCCAGATACGCAGTATTTT. This is translated as CASSVSTSWPDTQYF. The full variable domain, completed from the reference TRBV9 and TRBJ2-3 proteins outside the CDR3, reads DSGVTQTPKHLITATGQRVTLRCSPRSGDLSVYWYQQSLDQGLQFLIQYYNGEERAKGNILERFSAQQFPDLHSELNLSSLELGDSALYFCASSVSTSWPDTQYFGPGTRLTVL.